The subject of this entry is one T cell receptor (beta chain). This specimen belongs to a study of blood T cell repertoires in COVID-19. Study summary: Italy, Spain and the United States were the sources of the convalescent and acute COVID-19 samples. T cells, B-cell-depleted T cells, or PBMCs supplied cDNA or gDNA.

Data came from immunoSEQ multiplex PCR; TCRdb stores just in-frame clones and leaves some out. The data hold 120,000 or so clones, with about 74% observed a single time. This CDR3 contains 15 residues. V was cut by 2 bases and J by 3 bases, with 8 bases left in between. Germline CDR1 is MNHNS and CDR2 is SASEGT. Material: peripheral blood. The J gene is TRBJ1-6, the V gene TRBV6-1; maybe TRBD1 (5 bases). This sequence originates from a man aged 55 to 70 with acute or convalescent COVID-19. The CDR3 sequence: CASSEPRGYNSPLHF. The CDR3 DNA reads as TGTGCCAGCAGTGAACCTAGGGGCTATAATTCACCCCTCCACTTT.